These T cell receptor beta chains were read from a single sample in a study of blood T cells in healthy people across ages. TCRdb processed the 5' RACE reads anew with MiXCR; each CDR3 protein has one entry. In the table there are some 760,000 distinct CDR3 sequences, 25% of which are singletons. This sample was shared with a second study, whose subject was T cells of mothers and their children.

Sample: blood. The receptors shown here come from a boy between 10 and 17 years old in good health. The CDR3 runs from the conserved cysteine through the conserved F or W. The D gene is left open where the match is weak. The listing skips clone size in some rows; elsewhere it reads once, few, many or a size class.

D gene: -
clone size: few
V gene: TRBV27
J gene: TRBJ2-1
CDR3 DNA: TGTGCCAGCAGCGGGAGAGGTTGGAATGAGCAGTTCTTC
CDR3 protein: CASSGRGWNEQFF

D gene: TRBD2
clone size: -
V gene: TRBV11-2
J gene: TRBJ2-7
CDR3 DNA: TGTGCCAGCAGCTTCCTGGATTCGGGGGGGCACGAGCAGTACTTC
CDR3 protein: CASSFLDSGGHEQYF

D gene: -
clone size: -
V gene: TRBV12-3/TRBV12-4
J gene: TRBJ2-7
CDR3 DNA: TGTGCCAGCACCCTGGGAAGCACCCTTAACGAGCAGTACTTC
CDR3 protein: CASTLGSTLNEQYF

D gene: -
clone size: few
V gene: TRBV29-1
J gene: TRBJ1-3
CDR3 DNA: TGCAGCGTTGAAATCAATGGAAACACCATATATTTT
CDR3 protein: CSVEINGNTIYF

D gene: -
clone size: -
V gene: TRBV4-1
J gene: TRBJ1-1
CDR3 DNA: TGCGCCAGCAGCCACCCAAGGAACACTGAAGCTTTCTTT
CDR3 protein: CASSHPRNTEAFF

D gene: TRBD2
clone size: -
V gene: TRBV12-3/TRBV12-4
J gene: TRBJ2-5
CDR3 DNA: TGTGCCAGCAGTTACCCGGGGGGAAATCAAGAGACCCAGTACTTC
CDR3 protein: CASSYPGGNQETQYF

D gene: -
clone size: many
V gene: TRBV29-1
J gene: TRBJ1-2
CDR3 DNA: TGCAGCGTTGTTCGGACGGGCTATGGCTACACCTTC
CDR3 protein: CSVVRTGYGYTF

D gene: -
clone size: few
V gene: TRBV7-2
J gene: TRBJ2-2
CDR3 DNA: TGTGCCAGCAGCTCTGGAGGGCCAGGTACCGGGGAGCTGTTTTTT
CDR3 protein: CASSSGGPGTGELFF

D gene: -
clone size: -
V gene: TRBV20-1
J gene: TRBJ2-7
CDR3 DNA: TGCAGTGCTAGAGTAGGGGCATATTTCTCCTACGAGCAGTACTTC
CDR3 protein: CSARVGAYFSYEQYF

D gene: -
clone size: few
V gene: TRBV7-2
J gene: TRBJ2-1
CDR3 DNA: TGTGCCAGCAGCTTCTCAGGAGGACGTATCAATGAGCAGTTCTTC
CDR3 protein: CASSFSGGRINEQFF

D gene: TRBD1
clone size: few
V gene: TRBV6-1
J gene: TRBJ2-5
CDR3 DNA: TGTGCCAGCAGTGGCTGGACACAGGGACCAGGGGGGACCCAGTACTTC
CDR3 protein: CASSGWTQGPGGTQYF

D gene: -
clone size: -
V gene: TRBV10-3
J gene: TRBJ1-4
CDR3 DNA: TGTGCCATCAGTGCGGTGGGTTGGACTAATGAAAAACTGTTTTTT
CDR3 protein: CAISAVGWTNEKLFF

D gene: -
clone size: -
V gene: TRBV7-2
J gene: TRBJ2-7
CDR3 DNA: TGTGCCAGCAGCTTAGCGGGGGACCGACCCTACGAGCAGTACTTC
CDR3 protein: CASSLAGDRPYEQYF

D gene: TRBD2
clone size: few
V gene: TRBV4-2
J gene: TRBJ2-5
CDR3 DNA: TGTGCCAGCAGCCCTCTGGCGGGGGGGAGAGAGACCCAGTACTTC
CDR3 protein: CASSPLAGGRETQYF

D gene: -
clone size: -
V gene: TRBV2
J gene: TRBJ1-4
CDR3 DNA: TGTGCCAGCAGGGAGGTGGTCGTTATTGAAAAACTGTTTTTT
CDR3 protein: CASREVVVIEKLFF

D gene: TRBD1
clone size: few
V gene: TRBV5-1
J gene: TRBJ2-1
CDR3 DNA: TGCGCCAGCAGCTTGATGGGACAGGGGGGCAATGAGCAGTTCTTC
CDR3 protein: CASSLMGQGGNEQFF

D gene: TRBD1
clone size: many
V gene: TRBV12-3/TRBV12-4
J gene: TRBJ2-7
CDR3 DNA: TGTGCCAGCAGTTTGACAGGGAACGAGCAGTACTTC
CDR3 protein: CASSLTGNEQYF

D gene: -
clone size: few
V gene: TRBV20-1
J gene: TRBJ1-2
CDR3 DNA: TGCAGTGCCACGAAGGCGGACAGCTCCCTCTATGGCTACACCTTC
CDR3 protein: CSATKADSSLYGYTF

D gene: -
clone size: -
V gene: TRBV14
J gene: TRBJ1-1
CDR3 DNA: TGTGCCAGCAGCCAAGTCCTCGAGGGGTCTGAAGCTTTCTTT
CDR3 protein: CASSQVLEGSEAFF

D gene: TRBD1
clone size: many
V gene: TRBV29-1
J gene: TRBJ2-1
CDR3 DNA: TGCAGCGTTGAAGTCCAGGGGGACAGTAGGCCGTTCTTC
CDR3 protein: CSVEVQGDSRPFF

D gene: -
clone size: -
V gene: TRBV6-5
J gene: TRBJ1-4
CDR3 DNA: TGTGCCAGCAGTTTCGTATCGACCAGGGTAACTAATGAAAAACTGTTTTTT
CDR3 protein: CASSFVSTRVTNEKLFF

D gene: -
clone size: few
V gene: TRBV29-1
J gene: TRBJ2-1
CDR3 DNA: TGCAGCGTTGAAGAATCCGGGCGTTACGATGATGAGCAGTTCTTC
CDR3 protein: CSVEESGRYDDEQFF

D gene: -
clone size: few
V gene: TRBV5-6
J gene: TRBJ1-6
CDR3 DNA: TGTGCCAGCAGCACCCTCGGGGGGATCGCCTATAATTCACCCCTCCACTTT
CDR3 protein: CASSTLGGIAYNSPLHF

D gene: -
clone size: -
V gene: TRBV5-1
J gene: TRBJ1-2
CDR3 DNA: TGCGCCAGCAACTACAGGAGCACCCGGTATGGCTACACCTTC
CDR3 protein: CASNYRSTRYGYTF

D gene: -
clone size: -
V gene: TRBV6-5
J gene: TRBJ2-3
CDR3 DNA: TGTGCCAGCAGCCGGAGGGCAGGGGATACGCAGTATTTT
CDR3 protein: CASSRRAGDTQYF

D gene: TRBD2
clone size: -
V gene: TRBV7-2
J gene: TRBJ2-5
CDR3 DNA: TGTGCCAGCAGCCGGGGGACTAGCCGGGAGACCCAGTACTTC
CDR3 protein: CASSRGTSRETQYF

D gene: TRBD2
clone size: -
V gene: TRBV7-2
J gene: TRBJ2-5
CDR3 DNA: TGTGCCGGCAGCCCTGCGACTAGCGGGAGAAGGGAGACCCAGTACTTC
CDR3 protein: CAGSPATSGRRETQYF

D gene: TRBD1
clone size: few
V gene: TRBV5-6
J gene: TRBJ2-7
CDR3 DNA: TGTGCCAGCAGCCGACCCGGGACAGGGCTTAGCGAGCAGTACTTC
CDR3 protein: CASSRPGTGLSEQYF

D gene: -
clone size: -
V gene: TRBV12-3/TRBV12-4
J gene: TRBJ2-6
CDR3 DNA: TGTGCCAGCAGCCAGGGTATTGGGGCCAACGTCCTGACTTTC
CDR3 protein: CASSQGIGANVLTF

D gene: -
clone size: -
V gene: TRBV18
J gene: TRBJ2-3
CDR3 DNA: TGTGCCAGCTCACCGCTAGCTTTGGATACGCAGTATTTT
CDR3 protein: CASSPLALDTQYF

D gene: -
clone size: -
V gene: TRBV7-2
J gene: TRBJ2-1
CDR3 DNA: TGTGCCAGCAGCTTAACGAATTATGAGCAGTTCTTC
CDR3 protein: CASSLTNYEQFF

D gene: -
clone size: many
V gene: TRBV7-9
J gene: TRBJ2-5
CDR3 DNA: TGTGCCAGCAGCTTTGAGACAGTGGAGACCCAGTACTTC
CDR3 protein: CASSFETVETQYF

D gene: -
clone size: -
V gene: TRBV10-1
J gene: TRBJ2-1
CDR3 DNA: TGCGCCAGCAGTGAGTCGGCGAATTACGATCATGAGCAGTTCTTC
CDR3 protein: CASSESANYDHEQFF

D gene: TRBD1
clone size: -
V gene: TRBV11-2
J gene: TRBJ2-1
CDR3 DNA: TGTGCCAGCAGCCCGGGGAGGGGACAGGGGTACAATGAGCAGTTCTTC
CDR3 protein: CASSPGRGQGYNEQFF

D gene: TRBD2
clone size: -
V gene: TRBV12-3/TRBV12-4
J gene: TRBJ2-5
CDR3 DNA: TGTGCCAACAGTCCTAGCGGGGAAGAGACCCAGTACTTC
CDR3 protein: CANSPSGEETQYF

D gene: -
clone size: -
V gene: TRBV9
J gene: TRBJ2-7
CDR3 DNA: TGTGCCAGCAGCGGACAGATGTCCTACGAGCAGTACTTC
CDR3 protein: CASSGQMSYEQYF

D gene: -
clone size: few
V gene: TRBV29-1
J gene: TRBJ2-3
CDR3 DNA: TGCAGCGTTGATGTCACAGATACGCAGTATTTT
CDR3 protein: CSVDVTDTQYF

D gene: TRBD2
clone size: many
V gene: TRBV9
J gene: TRBJ2-5
CDR3 DNA: TGTGCCAGCAGCGTTAGCGGGCCCCAAGAGACCCAGTACTTC
CDR3 protein: CASSVSGPQETQYF

D gene: TRBD2
clone size: -
V gene: TRBV7-6
J gene: TRBJ2-4
CDR3 DNA: TGTGCCAGCAGCTCGACTAGCGGGAGGGACATTCAGTACTTC
CDR3 protein: CASSSTSGRDIQYF

D gene: TRBD1
clone size: -
V gene: TRBV6-2/TRBV6-3
J gene: TRBJ2-5
CDR3 DNA: TGTGCCAGCAGTTACCAAGGGACAGAGGAAGAGACCCAGTACTTC
CDR3 protein: CASSYQGTEEETQYF

D gene: TRBD1
clone size: -
V gene: TRBV27
J gene: TRBJ1-5
CDR3 DNA: TGTGCCACCTCGCCACAGGGGTCACGTCAGCCCCAGCATTTT
CDR3 protein: CATSPQGSRQPQHF

D gene: TRBD2
clone size: -
V gene: TRBV7-8
J gene: TRBJ2-3
CDR3 DNA: TGTGCCAGCAGCTCTAAACTAGCGGGGCCCGGAGATACGCAGTATTTT
CDR3 protein: CASSSKLAGPGDTQYF

D gene: TRBD2
clone size: -
V gene: TRBV6-1
J gene: TRBJ2-2
CDR3 DNA: TGTGCCATCGAGCGGGAGCGAGGCACCGGGGAGCTGTTTTTT
CDR3 protein: CAIERERGTGELFF

D gene: -
clone size: -
V gene: TRBV7-2
J gene: TRBJ2-1
CDR3 DNA: TGTGCCAGCAGCTTAGCTTTGGAGAGCGGACCTTACAATGAGCAGTTCTTC
CDR3 protein: CASSLALESGPYNEQFF